This T cell receptor beta chain was sequenced during a study of cytomegalovirus exposure and HLA in healthy donors. Whole-study findings and limits: By HLA locus, TCR association rates varied in a later analysis, with DRB1 showing the most and HLA-C the fewest.

Deletions cut 5 bases from V and 1 base from J, with 8 bases between. The CDR3 is 13 amino acids. CDR1 SEHNR and CDR2 FQNEAQ come from the germline V gene (reference sequence). This clone was seen a few times. The antigen remains unidentified. Being one base from a much bigger clone, this may be a read error. Primers included in the PCR were 60 Vbeta and 13 Jbeta primers. Clones were read by immunoSEQ multiplex PCR, and TCRdb kept only the in-frame ones, dropping some. The repertoire holds approximately 190,000 clones, with 82% as singletons. V is TRBV7-9 and J is TRBJ1-1; maybe TRBD1 (6 bases). The TCR originated in a young woman in good health and CMV-seronegative. Sequences were obtained from PBMCs. CDR3 sequence (DNA): TGTGCCAGCAGCCCGACAGGGAACACTGAAGCTTTCTTT. Encoded protein: CASSPTGNTEAFF.